The 2 T cell receptor beta chains given below trace back to one sample, sequenced in a study of T cell responses to AZD1222 COVID-19 vaccine. Clones were read by immunoSEQ multiplex PCR, and TCRdb kept only the in-frame ones, dropping some. The data contain approximately 190,000 clones, roughly 93% of them seen just once; the ten biggest clones take up over 0.85%. This material consisted of peripheral blood, taken on day 0 of AZD1222 vaccination. The receptors derive from an adult in good health.

The J gene is TRBJ2-2, the V gene TRBV6-1, with TRBD1 as a possible D gene (5 bases). Looked up from germline, CDR1 is MNHNS and CDR2 is SASEGT. This CDR3 is built from 16 residues. Trimming left V 3 bases short and J 4 bases short, with 15 bases between. CDR3 sequence reads: CASSEETVLLTGELFF. CDR3 DNA: TGTGCCAGCAGTGAGGAGACAGTCTTACTCACCGGGGAGCTGTTTTTT.

The rearrangement uses TRBV4-1 and TRBJ2-3; possibly TRBD1 for D (7 bases). Trimming shortened V by 3 bases and J by 0 bases, and 10 bases separated the two germline ends. CDR3 length equals 15 residues. Germline values: CDR1 MGHRA, CDR2 YSYEKL. The chain's CDR3 is CASSQRGQSTDTQYF. The CDR3 DNA reads as TGCGCCAGCAGCCAGCGGGGACAGAGCACAGATACGCAGTATTTT.